Listed below are T cell receptor beta chains from one sample, sequenced in a study of blood T cells in healthy people across ages. TCRdb passed the 5' RACE reads through MiXCR, listing each CDR3 protein once. The table records approximately 1.5 million distinct CDR3 sequences, under 55% of them present only once. The sequencing input was blood. These receptors were taken from a woman between 18 and 29 years old in good health. Both conserved end residues are trimmed from each CDR3. The order of the fields is J gene, V gene, CDR3 length, CDR3 protein.

J gene: TRBJ2-1
V gene: TRBV6-4
CDR3 length: 15
CDR3 protein: ASSDFPGTIGENEQF

J gene: TRBJ1-5
V gene: TRBV5-6
CDR3 length: 14
CDR3 protein: ASRSGTANSNQPQH

J gene: TRBJ1-5
V gene: TRBV20-1
CDR3 length: 16
CDR3 protein: SAGGETGGLHSNQPQH

J gene: TRBJ2-5
V gene: TRBV4-1
CDR3 length: 13
CDR3 protein: ASSDRGLMKETQY

J gene: TRBJ2-3
V gene: TRBV7-9
CDR3 length: 13
CDR3 protein: ASSLTGATTDTQY

J gene: TRBJ2-3
V gene: TRBV4-1
CDR3 length: 13
CDR3 protein: ASSQGARVGDTQY

J gene: TRBJ2-3
V gene: TRBV7-9
CDR3 length: 14
CDR3 protein: ASSLSMAPSTDTQY

J gene: TRBJ1-5
V gene: TRBV2
CDR3 length: 12
CDR3 protein: ASSDTYSNQPQH

J gene: TRBJ2-1
V gene: TRBV6-5
CDR3 length: 10
CDR3 protein: ASGPGPGGRF

J gene: TRBJ2-6
V gene: TRBV7-9
CDR3 length: 12
CDR3 protein: ASSAQAGANVLT

J gene: TRBJ1-3
V gene: TRBV6-2/TRBV6-3
CDR3 length: 13
CDR3 protein: ASSDPGARGNTIF

J gene: TRBJ2-1
V gene: TRBV20-1
CDR3 length: 13
CDR3 protein: SARDLAGIYNEQF

J gene: .
V gene: TRBV6-1
CDR3 length: 14
CDR3 protein: ASSQALGDTQETQY

J gene: TRBJ1-3
V gene: TRBV7-9
CDR3 length: 14
CDR3 protein: ASSLDLGAAGNTIY

J gene: TRBJ1-2
V gene: TRBV7-2
CDR3 length: 13
CDR3 protein: ASSLDAFPTDGYT

J gene: TRBJ2-1
V gene: TRBV20-1
CDR3 length: 12
CDR3 protein: SAPDPKSYNEQF